The entry below describes one TCR beta chain. Its specificity is not known. A junction end diverges from the germline sequence, so it may reflect a read error. TCR alpha and beta CDR3 regions were amplified from RNA using iRepertoire nested multiplex PCR. Input was about 95-400 ng of tissue mRNA or PBMC total RNA. MiXCR, applied by TCRdb to the multiplex PCR reads, yields one record per CDR3 protein. The data hold roughly 190,000 distinct CDR3 sequences, with 30% to 40% observed a single time. The sample comes from a study of glioma-infiltrating T cells. Study-wide points: Tissue and blood shared very few CDR3 sequences. Gliomas, especially low-grade, showed above-expected tissue-blood divergence; non-neoplastic patients showed below.

Germline-derived CDR1 and CDR2 are SGHNT and YENEEA. The CDR3 covers 13 residues. This clonotype was sampled from a human donor with low-grade glioma or glioblastoma, undergoing nonglioma brain surgery, or in good health (not recorded which). The rearrangement joins TRBV11-3 to TRBJ1-1, with D unresolved. Specimen: glioma tissue, nonneoplastic brain tissue, or PBMCs (not recorded which). The CDR3 DNA is TGTGCCAGCGGGTTCGGAACGAACACTGAAGCCTTATTT. Translating it yields CASGFGTNTEALF.